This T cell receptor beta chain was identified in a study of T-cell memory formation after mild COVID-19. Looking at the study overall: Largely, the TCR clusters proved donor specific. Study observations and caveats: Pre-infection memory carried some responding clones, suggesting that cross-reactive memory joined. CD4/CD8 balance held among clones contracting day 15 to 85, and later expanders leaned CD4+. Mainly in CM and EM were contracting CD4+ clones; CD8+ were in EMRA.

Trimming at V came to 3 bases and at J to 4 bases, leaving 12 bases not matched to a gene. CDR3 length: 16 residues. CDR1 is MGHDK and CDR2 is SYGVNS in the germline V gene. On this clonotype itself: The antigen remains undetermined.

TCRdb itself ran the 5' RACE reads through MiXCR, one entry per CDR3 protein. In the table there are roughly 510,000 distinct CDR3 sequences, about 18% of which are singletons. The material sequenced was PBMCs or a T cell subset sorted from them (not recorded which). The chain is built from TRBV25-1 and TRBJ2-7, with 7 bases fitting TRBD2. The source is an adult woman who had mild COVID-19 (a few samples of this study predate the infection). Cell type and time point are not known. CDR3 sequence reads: CASSEGVTSSFYEQYF. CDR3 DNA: TGTGCCAGCAGTGAGGGCGTGACTAGCAGTTTTTACGAGCAGTACTTC.